Here is one T cell receptor (beta chain) with its context. Antigen unknown. The method was immunoSEQ multiplex PCR; TCRdb's version includes in-frame clones alone and lacks a portion of them. Found here are about 64,000 clones, roughly nine tenths of them singletons; the top ten hold around 8%. The record originates from a study of PD-1 blockade in classical Hodgkin lymphoma. Whole-study results and caveats: Still unresolved is the cause of the repertoire differences, which may be disease activity or prior therapy. Newly diagnosed and completely responding patients shared comparable baseline diversity.

The CDR3 covers 12 residues. Trimming cost V 4 bases and J 10 bases, with 11 bases left between them. The V gene's germline CDR1 is MDHEN and CDR2 SYDVKM. Time point defined: cycle 4 day 1 (C4D1), after around six weeks of nivolumab. Brentuximab vedotin exposure varied among the patients, all of whom had relapsed after autologous stem cell transplantation. This sequence was found in a human donor with classical Hodgkin lymphoma. The starting material was peripheral blood mononuclear cells (PBMCs), obtained before the fourth cycle of nivolumab. The chain has TRBV28 and TRBJ2-1, with D unclear. This CDR3 is CASSSLGHEQFF. The CDR3, as DNA: TGTGCCAGCAGTTCCCTAGGCCACGAGCAGTTCTTC. Full variable domain (remainder filled in from reference TRBV28 and TRBJ2-1): DVKVTQSSRYLVKRTGEKVFLECVQDMDHENMFWYRQDPGLGLRLIYFSYDVKMKEKGDIPEGYSVSREKKERFSLILESASTNQTSMYLCASSSLGHEQFFGPGTRLTVL.